These 17 T cell receptor beta chains were sequenced from one sample in a study of cytomegalovirus exposure and HLA in healthy donors. PCR involved 60 Vbeta and 13 Jbeta primers. The assay was immunoSEQ multiplex PCR, and TCRdb's table has in-frame clones only and misses some. In the table there are under 150,000 clones, approximately 81% of which are singletons. The source material was PBMCs. These receptors originate from a boy aged 2-15 years in good health and CMV-seronegative.

The chain combines TRBV11-3 with TRBJ2-7, with 7 bases matching TRBD2. Trimming took 1 base from V and 0 from J; bases not matched to a gene: 0. The length of the CDR3 is 14 residues. Germline values: CDR1 SGHNT, CDR2 YENEEA. CDR3 region: CASSLGGGSYEQYF. The CDR3 region has the DNA TGTGCCAGCAGCTTAGGCGGGGGCTCCTACGAGCAGTACTTC.

J is TRBJ2-7 and V is TRBV28, with D maybe TRBD1 (5 bases). This CDR3 spans 14 amino acids. The V end lost 4 bases, the J end lost 5 bases, and 15 bases lay between the germline ends. In germline, CDR1 is MDHEN, CDR2 SYDVKM. The CDR3 spells CASSSITGHHEQYF. CDR3 DNA: TGTGCCAGCAGTTCCATTACTGGACACCACGAGCAGTACTTC.

This chain links TRBV28 with TRBJ2-3; TRBD2 matches at 12 bases. Germline V gene lookup returns CDR1 MDHEN and CDR2 SYDVKM. Unmatched junction bases numbered 17, after V lost 4 bases and J lost 3 bases. The CDR3 loop spans 20 amino acids. The CDR3 coding sequence is TGTGCCAGCAGTTCCACACTAGCGGGAGGTTCCTCCCCGCTAACAGATACGCAGTATTTT. It translates to CASSSTLAGGSSPLTDTQYF.

The CDR3 DNA is TGTGCCAGCAGCCGAGTAGACCGGGACAGTAAACTCGAGCAGTACTTC. Amino acid sequence: CASSRVDRDSKLEQYF. This sequence joins TRBV4-2 and TRBJ2-7, with 7 bases lining up with TRBD1. Germline-derived CDR1 and CDR2 are LGHNA and YNFKEQ. CDR3 length: 16 amino acids. The trim removed 4 bases at V and 6 bases at J, leaving 15 bases unmatched.

This chain links TRBV9 with TRBJ2-1; D is unclear. V was clipped by 0 bases and J by 6 bases, with 7 bases between them. The germline gives CDR1 SGDLS, CDR2 YYNGEE. This CDR3 is built from 13 residues. CDR3 DNA: TGTGCCAGCAGCGTAGATCTTAGCAATGAGCAGTTCTTC. Translating gives CASSVDLSNEQFF. Complete variable domain (other parts from reference TRBV9 and TRBJ2-1): DSGVTQTPKHLITATGQRVTLRCSPRSGDLSVYWYQQSLDQGLQFLIQYYNGEERAKGNILERFSAQQFPDLHSELNLSSLELGDSALYFCASSVDLSNEQFFGPGTRLTVL.

V is TRBV11-3 and J is TRBJ1-2; TRBD1 aligns across 9 bases. Germline CDR1 reads SGHNT; CDR2 reads YENEEA. There are 15 residues in the CDR3. V was clipped by 5 bases and J by 7 bases; unmatched bases: 11. CDR3: CASSPRTGAPAGYTF. In nucleotides, the CDR3 is TGTGCCAGCAGCCCCCGGACAGGGGCCCCGGCTGGCTACACCTTC.

J is TRBJ1-3 and V is TRBV6-1, with 7 bases matching TRBD1. There are 12 residues in the CDR3. Germline V CDR1 and CDR2: MNHNS, SASEGT. V dropped 2 bases and J dropped 9; count of bases not matched to a gene: 1. The CDR3 DNA reads TGTGCCAGCAGTGAATCAGGGGGCACCATATATTTT. Translating gives CASSESGGTIYF.

This chain joins TRBV19 and TRBJ2-5; no firm D call. This CDR3 comprises 13 residues. Germline V gene sequence: CDR1 LNHDA, CDR2 SQIVND (reference sequence). V lost 3 bases to trimming and J lost 4 bases, with 9 bases between them. CDR3: CASSMTRRETQYF. The CDR3 region has the DNA TGTGCCAGTAGTATGACGCGGAGAGAGACCCAGTACTTC.

The chain carries TRBV11-3 and TRBJ2-3; D perhaps matches TRBD1 (6 bases). V gave up 5 bases and J gave up 2 bases, with 20 bases separating them. The CDR3 loop spans 17 amino acids. From germline, CDR1 is SGHNT and CDR2 YENEEA. The CDR3 sequence is CASSLYWTDQNTDTQYF. CDR3 DNA sequence: TGTGCCAGCAGCCTTTATTGGACAGACCAAAACACAGATACGCAGTATTTT.

The chain couples TRBV7-2 to TRBJ1-5; no clear D gene. Looked up from germline, CDR1 is SGHTA and CDR2 is FQGNSA. CDR3 length: 12 residues. V was cut by 7 bases and J by 5 bases, with 9 bases left in between. CDR3 amino acids: CASNQTDQPQHF. DNA for the CDR3: TGTGCCAGCAACCAAACGGATCAGCCCCAGCATTTT.

For the CDR3, the DNA is TGTGCCAGCAACGTGAAGGGGTCCACCGGGGAGCTGTTTTTT. It yields the protein CASNVKGSTGELFF. The chain links TRBV6-1 to TRBJ2-2, with D tentatively TRBD1 (5 bases). Looked up from germline, CDR1 is MNHNS and CDR2 is SASEGT. Trimming removed 7 bases at V and 4 bases at J, with 13 bases between. The CDR3 runs 14 residues.

The V and J genes are TRBV10-3 and TRBJ2-5, with D tentatively TRBD2 (5 bases). This CDR3 is built from 13 residues. V was cut by 3 bases and J by 5 bases, with 10 bases left in between. Germline values: CDR1 ENHRY, CDR2 SYGVKD. CDR3 region: CAISDRSGETQYF. The CDR3 region has the DNA TGTGCCATCAGTGACCGGTCGGGGGAGACCCAGTACTTC.

The chain has TRBV6-1 and TRBJ2-3; 10 bases agree with TRBD2. CDR1 and CDR2 from the germline V gene are MNHNS and SASEGT. The CDR3 loop spans 15 amino acids. The trim removed 5 bases at V and 3 bases at J, leaving 5 bases unmatched. CDR3 region: CASSISGRRTDTQYF. The CDR3 DNA sequence: TGTGCCAGCAGTATTAGCGGGAGGCGGACAGATACGCAGTATTTT.

The chain employs TRBV6-1 and TRBJ2-7, with TRBD1 as a possible D gene (5 bases). CDR1 and CDR2 (germline): MNHNS, SASEGT. Trimming left V 6 bases short and J 6 bases short, with 15 bases between. The CDR3 is 13 residues long. The CDR3 spells CASRDKGLSEQYF. The CDR3 nucleotides are TGTGCCAGCAGGGACAAGGGTCTTAGCGAGCAGTACTTC.

The genes are TRBV28 and TRBJ2-2, with a tentative D call TRBD1 (5 bases). The CDR3 contains 15 residues. Germline V gene lookup returns CDR1 MDHEN and CDR2 SYDVKM. Trimming took off 6 bases at V and 6 bases at J, with 17 bases between the two ends. Here the CDR3 reads CASSPPHRWPGELFF. The CDR3 nucleotides read TGTGCCAGCAGCCCTCCCCACAGGTGGCCCGGGGAGCTGTTTTTT.

The rearrangement links TRBV28 to TRBJ2-7, with D possibly being TRBD1 (6 bases). Trimming removed 5 bases at V and 4 bases at J, with 12 bases between. This CDR3 region has 13 residues. Germline V gene data show CDR1 as MDHEN and CDR2 as SYDVKM. The CDR3 DNA is TGTGCCAGCAGTCAGGGGAGAGGTTACGAGCAGTACTTC. Its protein is CASSQGRGYEQYF.

V gene TRBV5-4 combines with J gene TRBJ2-2; the match to TRBD2 covers 10 bases. This CDR3 has 17 amino acids. V trimming: 4 bases; J trimming: 9 bases; junction bases outside the gene matches: 15. CDR1 is SGHNT, CDR2 YYREEE, per germline (reference sequence). CDR3 coding DNA: TGTGCCAGCAGCCCGGGTAGCGGGAGGATCGCCAGCCGGGAGCTGTTTTTT. This encodes CASSPGSGRIASRELFF.